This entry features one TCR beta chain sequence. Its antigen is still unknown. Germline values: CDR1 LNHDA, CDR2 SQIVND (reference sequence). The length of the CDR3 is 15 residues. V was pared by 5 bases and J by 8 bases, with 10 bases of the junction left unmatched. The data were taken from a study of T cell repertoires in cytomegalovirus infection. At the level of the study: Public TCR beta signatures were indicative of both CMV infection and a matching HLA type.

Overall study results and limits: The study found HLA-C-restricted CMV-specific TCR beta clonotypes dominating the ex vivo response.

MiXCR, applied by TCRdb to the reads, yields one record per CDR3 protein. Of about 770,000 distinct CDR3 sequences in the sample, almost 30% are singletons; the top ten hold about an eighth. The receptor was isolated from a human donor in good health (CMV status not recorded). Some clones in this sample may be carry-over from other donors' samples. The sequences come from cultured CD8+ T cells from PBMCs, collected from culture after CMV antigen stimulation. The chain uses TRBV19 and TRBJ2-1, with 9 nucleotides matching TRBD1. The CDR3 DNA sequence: TGTGCCAGTAGTCCCCGGGACAGGGAATATGATGAGCAGTTCTTC. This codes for CASSPRDREYDEQFF.